What follows describes a single TCR beta chain. The data stem from a study of T-cell memory formation after mild COVID-19. In the study overall: Each donor largely had its own TCR clusters.

TCRdb analysed the 5' RACE reads with MiXCR anew, one entry per CDR3 protein. Altogether approximately 250,000 distinct CDR3 sequences are present, over 15% being singletons, with the ten largest covering roughly a fifth. The V end lost 6 bases, the J end lost 5 bases, and 14 bases lay between the germline ends. Looked up from germline, CDR1 is SGHRS and CDR2 is YFSETQ. The CDR3 loop spans 13 amino acids. V gene TRBV5-1 combines with J gene TRBJ1-2; D perhaps matches TRBD1 (6 bases). This clonotype was obtained from a man aged 18-30 years who had mild COVID-19 (a few samples of this study predate the infection). Cell type and time point are not known. The sample comprised PBMCs or a T cell subset sorted from them (not recorded which). CDR3 DNA: TGCGCCAGCACCCCGGACAGTCTTTATGGCTACACCTTC. It codes for CASTPDSLYGYTF.